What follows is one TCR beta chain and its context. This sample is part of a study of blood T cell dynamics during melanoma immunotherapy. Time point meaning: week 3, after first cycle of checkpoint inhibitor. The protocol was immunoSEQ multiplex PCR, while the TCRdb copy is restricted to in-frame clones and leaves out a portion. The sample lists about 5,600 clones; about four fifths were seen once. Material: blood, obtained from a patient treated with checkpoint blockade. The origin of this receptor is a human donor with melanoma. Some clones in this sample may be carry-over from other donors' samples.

The CDR3 is CASSQVAGLAGVLGQFF. CDR3 nucleotide sequence: TGTGCCAGCAGCCAAGTCGCGGGTCTAGCGGGAGTATTAGGTCAGTTCTTC. The chain couples TRBV4-2 to TRBJ2-1; 10 positions agree with TRBD2. Germline V gene data show CDR1 as LGHNA and CDR2 as YNFKEQ. V lost 1 base, J lost 13 bases, and 16 bases stayed unmatched. The CDR3 has 17 amino acids.